This section outlines one T cell receptor (beta chain) sequence together with its context. All enrollees were roughly 18 to 89 years old and from about 25 US areas. Per the study methods: Reference gene primer amplification in the assay estimated nucleated cell counts. The protocol was immunoSEQ multiplex PCR, while the TCRdb copy is restricted to in-frame clones and leaves out a portion. V, J and clone size reflect that table, while D and trimming were determined from the DNA. The data contain about 480,000 clones, 88% of them singletons. This sample was included in a study of blood T cell repertoires in COVID-19. Losses at the gene ends were 6 bases for V and 6 bases for J; bases not matched to a gene: 7. From germline, CDR1 is ENHRY and CDR2 SYGVKD. The CDR3 contains 13 residues.

Sequencing input: PBMCs or T cells enriched from blood (not recorded which). The chain combines TRBV10-3 with TRBJ1-2, with 7 bases matching TRBD1. The sequence was obtained from a woman aged 40 to 49 who had recovered from COVID-19. CDR3 loop: CAIRPNRGDGYTF. The DNA of the CDR3 is TGTGCCATCAGACCAAACAGGGGAGATGGCTACACCTTC.